This TCR beta chain was identified during a study of human thymus T cells. The method was immunoSEQ multiplex PCR; TCRdb's version includes in-frame clones alone and lacks a portion of them. The sample lists some 120,000 clones, around 94% seen once, with under 0.025% in the top ten. The thymus tissue came from resections taken during corrective heart surgery. Serving as donors were healthy Finnish infants, each of whom was having open corrective surgery for congenital heart defects. Germline CDR1 reads LNHDA; CDR2 reads SQIVND (reference sequence). The CDR3 consists of 16 residues. Trimming left V 2 bases short and J 5 bases short, with 17 bases between.

This receptor was obtained from a boy younger than two with a congenital heart defect but otherwise immunologically healthy. The rearrangement joins TRBV19 to TRBJ2-3; D may correspond to TRBD1 or TRBD2 (5 bases each). Sequences were obtained from thymus tissue. The CDR3 loop reads CASSIRGKGHIDTQYF. CDR3 coding DNA: TGTGCCAGTAGTATACGGGGAAAGGGGCACATAGATACGCAGTATTTT.